This TCR beta chain was identified during a study of cytomegalovirus exposure and HLA in healthy donors. General study points: Per published reports, the classifier diagnosed cytomegalovirus status with high specificity and sensitivity.

On this clone: Its antigen is unidentified.

Healthy bone marrow donors supplied every sample. Despite likely unrecorded immune exposures, the donors were nominally healthy at the time of sampling. This CDR3 is 16 amino acids long. V shed 0 bases, J shed 4 bases, and the junction held 8 bases outside the gene matches. Germline lookup yields CDR1 GTSNPN and CDR2 SVGIG (reference sequence). 60 Vbeta and 13 Jbeta primers were used in PCR. Clones were read by immunoSEQ multiplex PCR, and TCRdb kept only the in-frame ones, dropping some. The sample includes around 280,000 clones, around nine tenths seen only once; the top ten take around 2.1%. The V call is TRBV30, the J call TRBJ2-3, with TRBD2 identical over 9 bases. The specimen was PBMCs. The receptor's source is a woman younger than 30 in good health and CMV-seronegative. The CDR3 protein is CAWSVQRASGADTQYF. CDR3 DNA sequence: TGTGCCTGGAGTGTACAGAGGGCTAGCGGGGCAGATACGCAGTATTTT. The full variable domain, with the rest looked up from reference TRBV30 and TRBJ2-3, is SQTIHQWPATLVQPVGSPLSLECTVEGTSNPNLYWYRQAAGRGLQLLFYSVGIGQISSEVPQNLSASRPQDRQFILSSKKLLLSDSGFYLCAWSVQRASGADTQYFGPGTRLTVL.